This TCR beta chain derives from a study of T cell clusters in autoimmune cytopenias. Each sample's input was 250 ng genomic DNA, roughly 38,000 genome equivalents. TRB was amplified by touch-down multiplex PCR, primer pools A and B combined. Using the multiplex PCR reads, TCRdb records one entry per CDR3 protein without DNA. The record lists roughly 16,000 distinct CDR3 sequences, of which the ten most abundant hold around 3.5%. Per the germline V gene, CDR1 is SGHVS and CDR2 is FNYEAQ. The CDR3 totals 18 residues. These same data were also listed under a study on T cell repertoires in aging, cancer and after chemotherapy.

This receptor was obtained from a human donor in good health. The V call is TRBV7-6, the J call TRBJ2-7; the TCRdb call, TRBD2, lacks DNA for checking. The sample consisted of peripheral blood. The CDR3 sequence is CASSFRTSGRALAIPQYF.